This is a list of T cell receptor beta chains from one sample in a study of T cell responses to AZD1222 COVID-19 vaccine. Produced via immunoSEQ multiplex PCR; TCRdb's table is partial and in-frame only. This table has some 150,000 clones, 88% appearing once. The sample consisted of peripheral blood, taken on day 0 of AZD1222 vaccination. The origin of the receptors is an adult in good health. The CDR3 runs from the conserved cysteine through the conserved F or W. The D gene is left open where the match is weak. Some rows have no size entry. The others give once, few or many, or a class for an expanded clone.

TRBV19	-	-	TRBJ1-2	TGTGCCAGTAGTATACAGCCGACTAACTATGGCTACACCTTC	CASSIQPTNYGYTF
TRBV7-8	-	TRBD2	TRBJ2-1	TGTGCCAGCAGCTTAATAACGGGGGGGCCGGTTTGGCAGTTCTTC	CASSLITGGPVWQFF
TRBV6-5	few	-	TRBJ1-1	TGTGCCAGCATTAAGACAGACCGCACTGAAGCTTTCTTT	CASIKTDRTEAFF
TRBV19	-	-	TRBJ1-1	TGTGCCAGTAGAAGACAGGAGATGAACACTGAAGCTTTCTTT	CASRRQEMNTEAFF
TRBV6-2/TRBV6-3	-	-	TRBJ1-4	TGTGCCAGCAGCCGGGACGGAGCAACTAATGAAAAACTGTTTTTT	CASSRDGATNEKLFF
TRBV15	-	-	TRBJ1-4	TGTGCCACCAGCAGAGATAAGGGAACCAGTGAAAAACTGTTTTTT	CATSRDKGTSEKLFF
TRBV6-5	-	-	TRBJ1-1	TGTGCCAGCAGTTACTCGATCCGGGTCATGAACACTGAAGCTTTCTTT	CASSYSIRVMNTEAFF
TRBV7-9	-	TRBD1	TRBJ1-3	TGTGCCAGCAGCTTAAGTGGGACAGCACTGGGCTCTGGAAACACCATATATTTT	CASSLSGTALGSGNTIYF
TRBV29-1	few	-	TRBJ1-2	TGCAGCGCCTCGACAGAAACTAACTATGGCTACACCTTC	CSASTETNYGYTF
TRBV5-4	-	TRBD1	TRBJ1-2	TGTGCCAGCAGTCCGGGGACAGGGGTTGAAGGCTACACCTTC	CASSPGTGVEGYTF
TRBV7-3	once	TRBD1	TRBJ2-2	TGTGCCAGCGGGACAGGGACCAGGGCCGGGGAGCTGTTTTTT	CASGTGTRAGELFF
TRBV5-1	once	-	TRBJ2-3	TGCGCCAGCAGCTTGTATCACACAGATACGCAGTATTTT	CASSLYHTDTQYF
TRBV5-4	-	-	TRBJ2-2	TGTGCCAGCAGCTTTCTGGACACCGGGGAGCTGTTTTTT	CASSFLDTGELFF
TRBV29-1	few	-	TRBJ1-1	TGCAGCGTTGGGGGCTTAGGGTGGAGGGGCACTGAAGCTTTCTTT	CSVGGLGWRGTEAFF
TRBV12-3/TRBV12-4	-	-	TRBJ1-1	TGTGCCAGCAGTCCAGGGTGGCGCACTGAAGCTTTCTTT	CASSPGWRTEAFF
TRBV3-1/TRBV3-2	-	-	TRBJ1-1	TGTGCCAGCAGCCAAGGGGCCCGCGAAGCTTTCTTT	CASSQGAREAFF
TRBV6-5	-	-	TRBJ2-7	TGTGCCAGCAGTTCCGCATACTCCTACGAGCAGTACTTC	CASSSAYSYEQYF
TRBV30	-	TRBD2	TRBJ2-3	TGTGCCTGGAAGCTCGGCGGGGGACGCACAGATACGCAGTATTTT	CAWKLGGGRTDTQYF
TRBV11-3	-	TRBD2	TRBJ2-1	TGTGCCAGCAGCTTAGGAGGACTAGCGGCCCGCATGGATGAGCAGTTCTTC	CASSLGGLAARMDEQFF
TRBV6-5	-	-	TRBJ1-2	TGTGCCAGCAGCACCCGGCCGCAGCTCTATGGCTACACCTTC	CASSTRPQLYGYTF
TRBV7-2	-	TRBD1	TRBJ1-5	TGTGCCAGCAGCTGGGGTTTTCGGACAGGGGGGAGCAATCAGCCCCAGCATTTT	CASSWGFRTGGSNQPQHF
TRBV12-5	-	-	TRBJ1-4	TGTGCTAGTGGTTTGCCCGCCTCAGGGGAAAAACTGTTTTTT	CASGLPASGEKLFF
TRBV5-1	-	TRBD1	TRBJ1-1	TGCGCCAGCAGCTTCCTACAGGGGGGGAACACTGAAGCTTTCTTT	CASSFLQGGNTEAFF
TRBV7-2	few	-	TRBJ1-1	TGTGCCAGCAGCCTCCAGGCAGCGGACACTGAAGCTTTCTTT	CASSLQAADTEAFF
TRBV28	-	TRBD1	TRBJ2-2	TGTGCCAGCAGTTTAATCGGGACAGGGCCCGGGGAGCTGTTTTTT	CASSLIGTGPGELFF
TRBV27	-	-	TRBJ1-3	TGTGCCAGCATAGGATCTGGAAACACCATATATTTT	CASIGSGNTIYF
TRBV2	-	TRBD1	TRBJ1-5	TGTGCCAGCAGTGATCAGGGGGCTGGCAATCAGCCCCAGCATTTT	CASSDQGAGNQPQHF
TRBV11-2	-	-	TRBJ2-3	TGTGCCAGCAGCTTAGCGGGGAGACAGTATTTT	CASSLAGRQYF
TRBV3-1/TRBV3-2	-	TRBD1	TRBJ2-7	TGTGCCAGCAGTCTGCCGGGACAGGGAAGGAACGAGCAGTACTTC	CASSLPGQGRNEQYF
TRBV13	-	-	TRBJ1-5	TGTGCCAGCAGCTTAGGGGGTCAGCCCCAGCATTTT	CASSLGGQPQHF
TRBV5-1	-	-	TRBJ2-2	TGCGCCAGCAGTTCCGGGCTAAACACCGGGGAGCTGTTTTTT	CASSSGLNTGELFF
TRBV5-1	-	-	TRBJ2-7	TGCGCCAGCAGCGTCGCCGGGACACCAGCCTACGAGCAGTACTTC	CASSVAGTPAYEQYF
TRBV6-5	-	TRBD1	TRBJ1-2	TGTGCCAGCAAGGAAGGAGACAGGGAGGGCTACACCTTC	CASKEGDREGYTF
TRBV27	-	TRBD1	TRBJ2-2	TGTGCCAGCAACAGACAGGGTTTGGCCGGGGAGCTGTTTTTT	CASNRQGLAGELFF
TRBV28	-	-	TRBJ1-2	TGTGCCAGCGGCGGGTCCTTACTGGGTGGCTACACCTTC	CASGGSLLGGYTF
TRBV3-1/TRBV3-2	-	-	TRBJ1-3	TGTGCCAGCAGGCCCAGGGGTTCCGGAAACACCATATATTTT	CASRPRGSGNTIYF
TRBV15	-	TRBD1	TRBJ2-7	TGTGCCACCAGCATTAGACAGGGCGCCTACGAGCAGTACTTC	CATSIRQGAYEQYF
TRBV30	-	TRBD1	TRBJ2-1	TGTGCCTGGAGCCGAGGGACAGGGAGGAATGAGCAGTTCTTC	CAWSRGTGRNEQFF
TRBV9	few	-	TRBJ2-2	TGTGCCAGCAGCGACAGGGTTGGCGGGGAGCTGTTTTTT	CASSDRVGGELFF
TRBV13	-	TRBD2	TRBJ2-3	TGTGCCAGCAGCTTACCGGTCGGACTAGCGGCCACAGATACGCAGTATTTT	CASSLPVGLAATDTQYF